These 4 T cell receptor beta chains were sequenced from one sample in a study of CD8 T cells in ankylosing spondylitis. Broader study findings: Ankylosing spondylitis blood appeared to carry a characteristic TCR beta motif of roughly eight highly homologous variants.

TCRdb redid the calling of the 5' RACE reads with MiXCR, one entry per CDR3 protein. The sample has fewer than 450,000 distinct CDR3 sequences; over 15% are singletons. Their antigen targets remain unknown. The material sequenced was blood, either unsorted or a sorted T cell fraction (not recorded which). These receptors were obtained from a male donor with ankylosing spondylitis.

This clonotype appeared many times. The chain is built from TRBV20-1 and TRBJ2-1; maybe TRBD2 (5 bases). V lost 6 bases to trimming and J lost 8 bases, with 14 bases between them. Germline V gives CDR1 DFQATT, CDR2 SNEGSKA (reference sequence). This CDR3 is built from 12 residues. The CDR3 DNA sequence: TGCAGTGCCATACCTAGCAACCATGAGCAGTTCTTC. As protein: CSAIPSNHEQFF.

This chain joins TRBV7-2 and TRBJ2-1, with 15 bases identical to TRBD2. Trimming took 5 bases from V and 5 from J; bases not matched to a gene: 7. CDR3 length equals 17 residues. Germline values: CDR1 SGHTA, CDR2 FQGNSA. DNA for the CDR3: TGTGCCAGCAGCCTGGGACTAGCGGGGGGTAACGACAATGAGCAGTTCTTC. Translation gives CASSLGLAGGNDNEQFF.

This clonotype was seen repeatedly, ten times or more. The rearrangement uses TRBV29-1 and TRBJ2-1, with D perhaps TRBD2 (5 bases). This CDR3 spans 13 amino acids. Trimming took off 3 bases at V and 13 bases at J, with 19 bases between the two ends. CDR1 SQVTM and CDR2 ANQGSEA come from the germline V gene. The chain's CDR3 is CSVERTSGGAQFF. CDR3 bases: TGCAGCGTTGAGCGGACTTCAGGTGGAGCACAGTTCTTC.

The chain combines TRBV12-3 or TRBV12-4 with TRBJ1-1; D gene uncertain. V shed 0 bases and J shed 1 base, with 6 bases lying between them. This CDR3 spans 14 amino acids. The CDR3 reads CASSLAVENTEAFF. CDR3 nucleotide sequence: TGTGCCAGCAGTTTAGCAGTGGAGAACACTGAAGCTTTCTTT.